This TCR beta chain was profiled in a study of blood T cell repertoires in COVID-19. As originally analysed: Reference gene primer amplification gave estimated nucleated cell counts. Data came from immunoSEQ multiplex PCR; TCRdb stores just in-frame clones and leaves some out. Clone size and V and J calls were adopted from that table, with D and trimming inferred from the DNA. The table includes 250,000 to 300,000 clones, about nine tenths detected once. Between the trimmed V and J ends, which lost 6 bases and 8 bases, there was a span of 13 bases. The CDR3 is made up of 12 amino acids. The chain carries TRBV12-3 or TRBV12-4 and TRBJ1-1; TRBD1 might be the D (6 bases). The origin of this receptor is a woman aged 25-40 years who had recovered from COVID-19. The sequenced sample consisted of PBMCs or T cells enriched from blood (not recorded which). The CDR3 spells CASSYRVPEAFF. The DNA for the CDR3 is TGTGCCAGCAGCTACAGGGTGCCAGAAGCTTTCTTT.